These 11 T cell receptor beta chains came from one sample sequenced in a study of T cell repertoires in cytomegalovirus infection. These receptors have no known antigen. TCRdb analysed the reads with MiXCR anew, one entry per CDR3 protein. Of around 120,000 distinct CDR3 sequences in the sample, over 40% were seen once. This sample comprised CD8+ T cells from cultured PBMCs, obtained from culture after CMV antigen stimulation. The receptors originated from a human donor in good health (CMV status not recorded). Some clones in this sample may be carry-over from other donors' samples.

In its sample, this clonotype was seen once. V gene TRBV5-4 combines with J gene TRBJ2-5; D might be TRBD1 (5 bases). Between the trimmed V and J ends, which lost 0 bases and 5 bases, there was a span of 14 bases. The CDR3 covers 15 residues. Germline-derived CDR1 and CDR2 are SGHNT and YYREEE (reference sequence). DNA for the CDR3: TGTGCCAGCAGCTTGGAAGACAGCGAGAGGGAGACCCAGTACTTC. The encoded protein is CASSLEDSERETQYF. Looking up the rest from reference TRBV5-4 and TRBJ2-5 gives the full variable domain: ETGVTQSPTHLIKTRGQQVTLRCSSQSGHNTVSWYQQALGQGPQFIFQYYREEENGRGNFPPRFSGLQFPNYSSELNVNALELDDSALYLCASSLEDSERETQYFGPGTRLLVL.

This clonotype was counted between two and nine times. The chain uses TRBV7-2 and TRBJ2-3; D is perhaps TRBD2 (6 bases). With 7 bases removed from V and 5 bases from J, the gap between germline ends came to 19 bases. The CDR3 contains 15 residues. The germline CDR1 and CDR2 sequences are SGHTA and FQGNSA. The CDR3 DNA follows: TGTGCCAGCACGGATGAGTGGGGGGAGTTAGATACGCAGTATTTT. Translated, it gives CASTDEWGELDTQYF.

In this sample, this clonotype turned up a few times. The chain is built from TRBV6-6 and TRBJ1-1, with TRBD1 matching 9 bases. The CDR3 has 15 residues. Per the germline V gene, CDR1 is MNHNY and CDR2 is SVGAGI (reference sequence). J lost 3 bases, V lost 5 bases, and 7 bases had no gene match. CDR3 region: CASSPRTGEHTEAFF. The CDR3 DNA is TGTGCCAGCAGTCCACGGACAGGGGAACACACTGAAGCTTTCTTT.

This clonotype was seen a handful of times. V and J are TRBV12-3 or TRBV12-4 and TRBJ2-3; D gene uncertain. The CDR3 consists of 14 residues. Trimming shortened V by 3 bases and J by 1 base, and 8 bases separated the two germline ends. This CDR3 is CASSLASRTDTQYF. The DNA for the CDR3 is TGTGCCAGCAGTTTGGCCTCACGCACAGATACGCAGTATTTT.

The chain couples TRBV6-1 to TRBJ1-1; D call uncertain. The CDR3 is 15 residues long. The germline CDR1 and CDR2 sequences are MNHNS and SASEGT. V lost 1 base, J lost 0 bases, and 9 bases lay in between. The CDR3 is CASSEVVILNTEAFF. CDR3 bases: TGTGCCAGCAGTGAAGTGGTCATTCTGAACACTGAAGCTTTCTTT.

CDR3 coding DNA: TGTGCCAGCAGTTTATTGGCAGGGGGTGCATTTAGCAATGAGCAGTTCTTC. Its translation is CASSLLAGGAFSNEQFF. This chain connects TRBV12-3 or TRBV12-4 to TRBJ2-1; 7 bases are a match to TRBD1. This CDR3 has 17 amino acids. With V trimmed by 2 bases and J by 6 bases, 13 bases remained unmatched.

This clonotype appeared a single time. The chain has TRBV6-5 and TRBJ1-1, with D perhaps TRBD1 (5 bases). This CDR3 is built from 14 residues. V lost 6 bases and J lost 1, with 12 bases in between. CDR1 and CDR2 (germline): MNHEY, SVGAGI. The CDR3 DNA sequence: TGTGCCAGCAGACCAGGCCAGGGGAACACTGAAGCTTTCTTT. Its translation is CASRPGQGNTEAFF.

This chain uses TRBV7-6 with TRBJ2-7, with D possibly being TRBD1 (6 bases). CDR1 and CDR2 (germline): SGHVS, FNYEAQ. Trimming stripped 5 bases from V and 0 bases from J, with 14 bases between. The CDR3 extends over 15 amino acids. This CDR3 reads CASSPSVGHSYEQYF. DNA for the CDR3: TGTGCCAGCAGCCCAAGCGTGGGACACTCCTACGAGCAGTACTTC.

The CDR3 DNA reads as TGTGCCAGCAGCTCAGGGGGACAGGGGAGAGGCTACACCTTC. Encoded protein: CASSSGGQGRGYTF. The V call is TRBV7-9, the J call TRBJ1-2; 10 bases agree with TRBD1. The CDR3 totals 14 residues. With 4 bases clipped from V and 8 bases from J, the junction kept 7 bases outside the gene matches. Germline loops: CDR1 SEHNR, CDR2 FQNEAQ (reference sequence).

The chain uses TRBV12-3 or TRBV12-4 and TRBJ2-3; 14 bases match TRBD2. This CDR3 contains 17 residues. V lost 6 bases to trimming and J lost 0 bases; unmatched junction nucleotides: 5. This CDR3 reads CASRLRTSGGSTDTQYF. CDR3 in DNA: TGTGCCAGCAGGCTAAGGACTAGCGGGGGGAGCACAGATACGCAGTATTTT.

This chain connects TRBV6-1 to TRBJ2-1; 9 bases are shared with TRBD1. Germline CDR1 is MNHNS and CDR2 is SASEGT. This CDR3 is built from 16 residues. Unmatched junction bases numbered 4, after V lost 4 bases and J lost 0 bases. CDR3 DNA sequence: TGTGCCAGCAGTGGGCTGACAGGGGGCTCCTACAATGAGCAGTTCTTC. Translating it yields CASSGLTGGSYNEQFF.